This is a list of T cell receptor beta chains from one sample in a study of technical replicates of blood from a few donors. Libraries were prepared by immunoSEQ multiplex PCR; TCRdb keeps only in-frame clonotypes and omits some of them. Among roughly 60,000 clones listed, around 88% were seen once. Source material: PBMCs. The receptors were sampled from a human donor in good health. Some clones in this sample may be carry-over from other donors' samples. Each CDR3 is given with its conserved first and last residue. The order of the fields is D gene, V gene, clone size, J gene, CDR3 DNA, CDR3 protein. D genes are given only for firm matches. Clone size appears in some rows only: once, few, many, or a class for an expanded clone.

d_call: -
v_call: TRBV27
clone_size: -
j_call: TRBJ1-5
cdr3_nt: TGTGCCAGCAGTTTCTTGACAGACAATCAGCCCCAGCATTTT
cdr3_aa: CASSFLTDNQPQHF

d_call: TRBD2
v_call: TRBV2
clone_size: -
j_call: TRBJ2-1
cdr3_nt: TGTGCCAGCGGACCTAGCGGGAGTCGGGGTGGCGAGCAGTTCTTC
cdr3_aa: CASGPSGSRGGEQFF

d_call: -
v_call: TRBV4-3
clone_size: -
j_call: TRBJ2-1
cdr3_nt: TGCGCCAGCAGCCAAGTGTTCCAGGGTCCAAATGAGCAGTTCTTC
cdr3_aa: CASSQVFQGPNEQFF

d_call: -
v_call: TRBV7-9
clone_size: -
j_call: TRBJ2-1
cdr3_nt: TGTGCCAGCAGCATGGTAAAAGTTGGCGTGGGCGGGTACGATGAGCAGTTCTTC
cdr3_aa: CASSMVKVGVGGYDEQFF

d_call: TRBD1
v_call: TRBV7-8
clone_size: -
j_call: TRBJ1-3
cdr3_nt: TGTGCCAGCAGCTTAGCCCGACAGGGCTCTGGAAACACCATATATTTT
cdr3_aa: CASSLARQGSGNTIYF

d_call: -
v_call: TRBV7-8
clone_size: once
j_call: TRBJ2-3
cdr3_nt: TGTGCCAGCAGCTTCGACTGGTCCACAGATACGCAGTATTTT
cdr3_aa: CASSFDWSTDTQYF

d_call: TRBD1
v_call: TRBV4-3
clone_size: once
j_call: TRBJ1-1
cdr3_nt: TGCGCCAGCAGCCCCGGGACAGGGACTAACACTGAAGCTTTCTTT
cdr3_aa: CASSPGTGTNTEAFF

d_call: TRBD1
v_call: TRBV6-5
clone_size: -
j_call: TRBJ2-7
cdr3_nt: TGTGCCAGCAGTTACGGGTCAGGGGGCTCCTACGAGCAGTACTTC
cdr3_aa: CASSYGSGGSYEQYF

d_call: -
v_call: TRBV7-9
clone_size: once
j_call: TRBJ1-2
cdr3_nt: TGTGCCAGCAGCTCAACACAGGGCCGGTATGGCTACACCTTC
cdr3_aa: CASSSTQGRYGYTF

d_call: -
v_call: TRBV11-1
clone_size: -
j_call: TRBJ2-1
cdr3_nt: TGTGCCAGCAGCTTAGCACTAAACAATGAGCAGTTCTTC
cdr3_aa: CASSLALNNEQFF

d_call: TRBD2
v_call: TRBV7-9
clone_size: -
j_call: TRBJ2-1
cdr3_nt: TGTGCCAGCAGCTTCGGACTAGCCGCCGGTGAGCAGTTCTTC
cdr3_aa: CASSFGLAAGEQFF

d_call: TRBD1
v_call: TRBV4-1
clone_size: -
j_call: TRBJ1-5
cdr3_nt: TGCGCCAGCAGACAGACCGGGGACAGGGGAAGCAATCAGCCCCAGCATTTT
cdr3_aa: CASRQTGDRGSNQPQHF

d_call: TRBD2
v_call: TRBV7-2
clone_size: -
j_call: TRBJ2-7
cdr3_nt: TGTGCCAGCAGCTTAGGATTGGGGACTAGCCCTCTCGAGCAGTACTTC
cdr3_aa: CASSLGLGTSPLEQYF

d_call: TRBD2
v_call: TRBV27
clone_size: -
j_call: TRBJ2-7
cdr3_nt: TGTGCCAGCAGGAGGACTAGAGGCTCCTCCGAGCAGTACTTC
cdr3_aa: CASRRTRGSSEQYF

d_call: -
v_call: TRBV20-1
clone_size: -
j_call: TRBJ1-1
cdr3_nt: TGCAGTGCTAGAGATAGGGGTGAAGCTTTCTTT
cdr3_aa: CSARDRGEAFF

d_call: TRBD2
v_call: TRBV7-8
clone_size: -
j_call: TRBJ2-7
cdr3_nt: TGTGCCAGCAGACTGAGCGGGAGTGGATTCTACGAGCAGTACTTC
cdr3_aa: CASRLSGSGFYEQYF

d_call: -
v_call: TRBV7-8
clone_size: -
j_call: TRBJ2-7
cdr3_nt: TGTGCCAGCAGCTTATCTACAGGGATCTACGAGCAGTACTTC
cdr3_aa: CASSLSTGIYEQYF

d_call: TRBD2
v_call: TRBV7-2
clone_size: -
j_call: TRBJ2-3
cdr3_nt: TGTGCCAGCAGCCTTAGCGGGGGCACAGATACGCAGTATTTT
cdr3_aa: CASSLSGGTDTQYF

d_call: TRBD1
v_call: TRBV6-5
clone_size: -
j_call: TRBJ2-6
cdr3_nt: TGTGCCAGCAGTTACAATCAGGGGGATGGGGCCAACGTCCTGACTTTC
cdr3_aa: CASSYNQGDGANVLTF

d_call: -
v_call: TRBV2
clone_size: -
j_call: TRBJ2-7
cdr3_nt: TGTGCCACAGGACAGACCTCCTACGAGCAGTACTTC
cdr3_aa: CATGQTSYEQYF

d_call: -
v_call: TRBV6-4
clone_size: few
j_call: TRBJ2-2
cdr3_nt: TGTGCCAGCAGTGACTATATCACCGGGGAGCTGTTTTTT
cdr3_aa: CASSDYITGELFF

d_call: TRBD1
v_call: TRBV7-9
clone_size: few
j_call: TRBJ1-1
cdr3_nt: TGTGCCAGCAGCTTAGGACAGGGGGTCACTGAAGCTTTCTTT
cdr3_aa: CASSLGQGVTEAFF

d_call: TRBD1
v_call: TRBV7-3
clone_size: -
j_call: TRBJ2-6
cdr3_nt: TGTGCCAGCAGCCGCGACAGGGCTGAGGCCAACGTCCTGACTTTC
cdr3_aa: CASSRDRAEANVLTF

d_call: TRBD2
v_call: TRBV7-3
clone_size: -
j_call: TRBJ2-3
cdr3_nt: TGTGCCAGCAGCTTCCTAGCGGGACATGTTAATACGCAGTATTTT
cdr3_aa: CASSFLAGHVNTQYF

d_call: -
v_call: TRBV7-2
clone_size: -
j_call: TRBJ2-4
cdr3_nt: TGTGCCAGCAGCATATTAAAAAACATTCAGTACTTC
cdr3_aa: CASSILKNIQYF

d_call: TRBD1
v_call: TRBV11-2
clone_size: -
j_call: TRBJ2-5
cdr3_nt: TGTGCCAGCAGCAGAGACAGGGGCAGAGAGACCCAGTACTTC
cdr3_aa: CASSRDRGRETQYF

d_call: -
v_call: TRBV2
clone_size: -
j_call: TRBJ1-2
cdr3_nt: TGTGCCAGCAGTGAAGGGACCCAGGGAGGCGGCTACACCTTC
cdr3_aa: CASSEGTQGGGYTF

d_call: TRBD1
v_call: TRBV19
clone_size: -
j_call: TRBJ1-2
cdr3_nt: TGTGCCAGTAGTAAGGACAGGGGGCGATCTGGCTACACCTTC
cdr3_aa: CASSKDRGRSGYTF

d_call: TRBD1
v_call: TRBV10-1
clone_size: -
j_call: TRBJ2-1
cdr3_nt: TGCGCCAGCCTTAACAGGGGGAAGGGGCAGTTCTTC
cdr3_aa: CASLNRGKGQFF

d_call: -
v_call: TRBV7-9
clone_size: few
j_call: TRBJ2-7
cdr3_nt: TGTGCCAGCAGCTTACTTCCCGGAGCCTACGAGCAGTACTTC
cdr3_aa: CASSLLPGAYEQYF

d_call: -
v_call: TRBV7-3
clone_size: -
j_call: TRBJ2-5
cdr3_nt: TGTGCCAGCAGCTTACGGGGGACAGAGACCCAGTACTTC
cdr3_aa: CASSLRGTETQYF

d_call: TRBD1
v_call: TRBV2
clone_size: -
j_call: TRBJ2-7
cdr3_nt: TGTGCCAGCAGCCGACAGGGGGCTTCCTACGAGCAGTACTTC
cdr3_aa: CASSRQGASYEQYF

d_call: -
v_call: TRBV7-8
clone_size: -
j_call: TRBJ2-2
cdr3_nt: TGTGCCAGCAGCTCTAGTCCCCCCCGATTACAGGGCACCGGGGAGCTGTTTTTT
cdr3_aa: CASSSSPPRLQGTGELFF

d_call: -
v_call: TRBV5-1
clone_size: -
j_call: TRBJ1-6
cdr3_nt: TGCGCCAGCAGCTTGGCTGGGGGCGAGGCCCTCCACTTT
cdr3_aa: CASSLAGGEALHF

d_call: TRBD2
v_call: TRBV5-1
clone_size: -
j_call: TRBJ2-5
cdr3_nt: TGCGCCAGCAGTCCTCGAGCGGGAGGGGAGACCCAGTACTTC
cdr3_aa: CASSPRAGGETQYF

d_call: -
v_call: TRBV12-5
clone_size: -
j_call: TRBJ1-3
cdr3_nt: TGTGCTAGTGGTTGGGGACACAGGGAAGGAAACACCATATATTTT
cdr3_aa: CASGWGHREGNTIYF

d_call: TRBD1
v_call: TRBV4-3
clone_size: -
j_call: TRBJ2-7
cdr3_nt: TGCGCCAGCAGCCAAGATCCCACCGGGACAGGGGCCTACGAGCAGTACTTC
cdr3_aa: CASSQDPTGTGAYEQYF

d_call: -
v_call: TRBV6-5
clone_size: -
j_call: TRBJ2-7
cdr3_nt: TGTGCCAGCAGTACCCGGGACTCAAGTTCCTACGAGCAGTACTTC
cdr3_aa: CASSTRDSSSYEQYF

d_call: -
v_call: TRBV20-1
clone_size: -
j_call: TRBJ2-7
cdr3_nt: TGCAGTGCCATTAGCCTACGAGAGCAGTACTTC
cdr3_aa: CSAISLREQYF

d_call: -
v_call: TRBV7-9
clone_size: -
j_call: TRBJ1-1
cdr3_nt: TGTGCCAGCAGCTCGGGTATGCCGAACACTGAAGCTTTCTTT
cdr3_aa: CASSSGMPNTEAFF

d_call: TRBD2
v_call: TRBV7-2
clone_size: -
j_call: TRBJ2-5
cdr3_nt: TGTGCCAGCAGCTTAGCAGGACTAGCGGGAGGGCCGGTAGAGACCCAGTACTTC
cdr3_aa: CASSLAGLAGGPVETQYF

d_call: TRBD1
v_call: TRBV5-6
clone_size: -
j_call: TRBJ2-7
cdr3_nt: TGTGCCAGCAGCCCGACAGGGGGCATCGACGAGCAGTACTTC
cdr3_aa: CASSPTGGIDEQYF

d_call: -
v_call: TRBV29-1
clone_size: -
j_call: TRBJ1-4
cdr3_nt: TGCAGCGTTGCGGATGAAAAACTGTTTTTT
cdr3_aa: CSVADEKLFF

d_call: TRBD2
v_call: TRBV27
clone_size: -
j_call: TRBJ2-3
cdr3_nt: TGTGCCAGCAGTTTAGTTGCGGGAGGACCTAGCGGAGATACGCAGTATTTT
cdr3_aa: CASSLVAGGPSGDTQYF

d_call: TRBD2
v_call: TRBV19
clone_size: -
j_call: TRBJ2-1
cdr3_nt: TGTGCCAGTAGCGGACTAGCGGGTTACAATGAGCAGTTCTTC
cdr3_aa: CASSGLAGYNEQFF

d_call: TRBD1
v_call: TRBV4-2
clone_size: -
j_call: TRBJ1-1
cdr3_nt: TGTGCCACCCGAGCAGGGGGCGGGGACAGGGGGCTCGGGACTGAAGCTTTCTTT
cdr3_aa: CATRAGGGDRGLGTEAFF

d_call: -
v_call: TRBV15
clone_size: -
j_call: TRBJ2-1
cdr3_nt: TGTGCCACCAGCAGCGGGGTCGGGAGTGTAAATGAGCAGTTCTTC
cdr3_aa: CATSSGVGSVNEQFF

d_call: TRBD1
v_call: TRBV18
clone_size: few
j_call: TRBJ1-1
cdr3_nt: TGTGCCAGCTCACGACAGGGTAACACTGAAGCTTTCTTT
cdr3_aa: CASSRQGNTEAFF

d_call: -
v_call: TRBV20-1
clone_size: once
j_call: TRBJ1-2
cdr3_nt: TGCAGGGCCGGGGGGGGCGCGGGCTACACCTTC
cdr3_aa: CRAGGGAGYTF

d_call: -
v_call: TRBV5-6
clone_size: few
j_call: TRBJ1-1
cdr3_nt: TGTGCCAGCAGCTCCCCGGGGAGACCGCTGAACACTGAAGCTTTCTTT
cdr3_aa: CASSSPGRPLNTEAFF

d_call: -
v_call: TRBV5-6
clone_size: few
j_call: TRBJ2-2
cdr3_nt: TGTGCCAGCAGCTTGTGGGCCGGCCCCTCTAACGGGGAGCTGTTTTTT
cdr3_aa: CASSLWAGPSNGELFF

d_call: TRBD1
v_call: TRBV18
clone_size: -
j_call: TRBJ1-2
cdr3_nt: TGTGCCAGCTCATCAGGACAGGGTAACTATGGCTACACCTTC
cdr3_aa: CASSSGQGNYGYTF

d_call: -
v_call: TRBV6-5
clone_size: -
j_call: TRBJ2-3
cdr3_nt: TGTGCCAGCAGTTACGCCGACACCAACACAGATACGCAGTATTTT
cdr3_aa: CASSYADTNTDTQYF

d_call: TRBD2
v_call: TRBV5-4
clone_size: -
j_call: TRBJ2-1
cdr3_nt: TGTGCCAGCAGCTTCTTACGCGGGAGCGATTCTAATGAGCAGTTCTTC
cdr3_aa: CASSFLRGSDSNEQFF

d_call: -
v_call: TRBV5-1
clone_size: -
j_call: TRBJ2-3
cdr3_nt: TGCGCCAGCAGCGAGGGACTCACAGATACGCAGTATTTT
cdr3_aa: CASSEGLTDTQYF

d_call: -
v_call: TRBV28
clone_size: -
j_call: TRBJ1-5
cdr3_nt: TGTGCCACGAAGGGAGCTGGCTATAGCAATCAGCCCCAGCATTTT
cdr3_aa: CATKGAGYSNQPQHF

d_call: -
v_call: TRBV7-2
clone_size: -
j_call: TRBJ2-2
cdr3_nt: TGTGCCAGCAGCTTATCAGCGACCGGGGAGCTGTTTTTT
cdr3_aa: CASSLSATGELFF

d_call: TRBD1
v_call: TRBV4-3
clone_size: -
j_call: TRBJ1-3
cdr3_nt: TGCGCCAGCAGCCCTACCGACAGGGAACCTGGAAACACCATATATTTT
cdr3_aa: CASSPTDREPGNTIYF

d_call: -
v_call: TRBV2
clone_size: once
j_call: TRBJ1-3
cdr3_nt: TGTGCCAGCAGTGAAGCGGAGAGCTCTGGAAACACCATATATTTT
cdr3_aa: CASSEAESSGNTIYF